The 3 T cell receptor beta chains in this list originate from one sample, sequenced in a study of molecular identifiers for immune sequencing clone quantification. MiXCR, applied by TCRdb to the PCR reads, yields one record per CDR3 protein. Of 460,000 or so distinct CDR3 sequences listed, around 23% are singletons. Sequenced sample: naive CD8+ T cells from blood, with Jurkat cell RNA spiked in. Subset denoted: FACS-sorted CD8+CD4-CCR7+CD45RA+ naive T cells. The receptors here all came from a human donor in good health. Some libraries in this study had Jurkat cell RNA spiked in.

This clonotype was seen a few times. The chain combines TRBV6-2 or TRBV6-3 with TRBJ2-2; TRBD1 matches at 11 bases. This CDR3 is 17 amino acids long. The V gene end was trimmed by 4 bases and the J gene end by 3 bases; junction bases not matched to a gene: 7. Germline CDR1 is MNHEY and CDR2 is SVGEGT. Written as DNA, the CDR3 is TGTGCCAGCAGTTGGGAGCCGGGACAGGGGGACACCGGGGAGCTGTTTTTT. The encoded protein is CASSWEPGQGDTGELFF.

The chain couples TRBV5-1 to TRBJ2-7, with a weak D call TRBD1 (6 bases). The CDR3 length is 14 residues. Germline loops: CDR1 SGHRS, CDR2 YFSETQ. V lost 4 bases and J lost 3, with 14 bases in between. Here the CDR3 DNA reads TGCGCCAGCAGCGGAGAGGACAGATACTACGAGCAGTACTTC. Translation gives CASSGEDRYYEQYF.

In its sample, this clonotype was seen many times. This chain uses TRBV9 with TRBJ1-1; maybe TRBD1 (5 bases). V gave up 0 bases and J gave up 0 bases, with 12 bases separating them. Germline V gene lookup returns CDR1 SGDLS and CDR2 YYNGEE. The CDR3 has 16 residues. This chain's CDR3 is CASSVAQRGMNTEAFF. CDR3 DNA: TGTGCCAGCAGCGTAGCCCAGAGGGGTATGAACACTGAAGCTTTCTTT.